This T cell receptor beta chain was captured in a study of T cell repertoires in ileal Crohn's disease. Looking at the study overall: Thiopurines (about twelve) or anti-TNF agents (roughly 17) were given postoperatively to about half.

Trimming took 1 base from V and 8 from J; bases not matched to a gene: 9. CDR1 and CDR2 from the germline V gene are LGHNA and YNFKEQ. This CDR3 is 16 amino acids long. Sequencing used immunoSEQ multiplex PCR; TCRdb keeps in-frame clones, though not all of them. The data hold more than 11,000 clones, with 60% to 85% observed a single time. The material sequenced was ileal tissue. The clonotype originates from an adult with Crohn's disease. The chain uses TRBV4-2 and TRBJ2-1; 9 bases fit TRBD2. The CDR3 nucleotides are TGTGCCAGCAGCCAAGGTGCGGGGGGGCGATGGGATGAGCAGTTCTTC. Translation: CASSQGAGGRWDEQFF.